This T cell receptor beta chain was identified during a study of blood T cell repertoires in COVID-19. Study summary: The origin of the acute and convalescent COVID-19 samples was the United States, Italy and Spain. Sample material is recorded as cDNA or gDNA derived from T cells, B-cell-depleted T cells, or PBMCs.

Original data processing: Reference gene primer amplification gave estimated nucleated cell counts. The method was immunoSEQ multiplex PCR; TCRdb's version includes in-frame clones alone and lacks a portion of them. The V and J calls and clone size are taken from that table; D and trimming were inferred from the DNA. The top ten clones hold under 9% of a sample with 240,000 or so clones, approximately 86% of them seen once. This sequence originates from a woman aged 65 to 85 with active or convalescent COVID-19. The specimen sequenced was peripheral blood.

CDR3 amino acids: CASSLRSGNTIYF. The DNA of the CDR3 is TGTGCCAGCAGTCTACGCTCTGGAAACACCATATATTTT. This chain connects TRBV6-5 to TRBJ1-3, with D unclear. In germline, CDR1 is MNHEY, CDR2 SVGAGI. The CDR3 is 13 amino acids. V gave up 5 bases and J gave up 0 bases, with 5 bases separating them.